These 10 T cell receptor beta chains were sequenced from one sample in a study of radiation and T cells in renal cell carcinoma. As for treatment: 15 Gy SBRT to primary tumor, nephrectomy 4 weeks later. Data came from immunoSEQ multiplex PCR; TCRdb stores just in-frame clones and leaves some out. The table lists 20,000 or so clones, more than 40% of them singletons. The input for sequencing was tumor tissue, taken from a patient whose treatment included radiotherapy and nephrectomy. These receptors were collected from a woman between 45 and 65 years old with renal cell carcinoma.

V usage is TRBV4-3 and J usage is TRBJ2-2; D might be TRBD2 (6 bases). The ends were cut back, 4 bases at V and 6 bases at J, with 12 bases in the middle. The CDR3 has 14 residues. Germline CDR1 reads LGHNA; CDR2 reads YSLEER. The CDR3 loop is CASSPGELSGELFF. CDR3 nucleotide sequence: TGCGCCAGCAGCCCGGGGGAGTTGTCCGGGGAGCTGTTTTTT.

The rearrangement links TRBV5-8 to TRBJ2-7, with D tentatively TRBD2 (5 bases). CDR1 SGHTS and CDR2 YDEGEE come from the germline V gene. CDR3 size: 13 residues. V was pared by 2 bases and J by 9 bases, with 15 bases between. In nucleotides, the CDR3 is TGTGCCAGCAGCTTCGGAAGAGCGGTCGGGCAGTACTTC. Translating gives CASSFGRAVGQYF. The variable domain in full, with the rest retrieved from reference TRBV5-8 and TRBJ2-7, is EAGVTQSPTHLIKTRGQQATLRCSPISGHTSVYWYQQALGLGLQFLLWYDEGEERNRGNFPPRFSGRQFPNYSSELNVNALELEDSALYLCASSFGRAVGQYFGPGTRLTVT.

This clone was observed at least ten times. The V call is TRBV2, the J call TRBJ2-7; a possible D gene is TRBD2 (6 bases). The CDR3 consists of 15 residues. The germline V and J ends were trimmed by 5 bases and 7 bases, with 21 bases remaining between them. Looked up from germline, CDR1 is SNHLY and CDR2 is FYNNEI. In DNA, the CDR3 is TGTGCCAGCAGTCCGGACCGCGCGAGTGGGGGGGAGCAGTACTTC. Protein sequence: CASSPDRASGGEQYF.

The CDR3 DNA follows: TGCGCCAGCAGCCAAGATAGACTATTGAACACTGAAGCTTTCTTT. Translating gives CASSQDRLLNTEAFF. This chain connects TRBV4-3 to TRBJ1-1; no definite D call. Germline V gives CDR1 LGHNA, CDR2 YSLEER. Deletions cut 0 bases from V and 0 bases from J, with 8 bases between. The CDR3 covers 15 residues.

In DNA form, the CDR3 reads TGTGCCAGCAGCTTCGGAGGCCCCAAGGAGCAGTACTTC. This encodes CASSFGGPKEQYF. This rearrangement joins TRBV5-4 to TRBJ2-7; TRBD2 might be the D (5 bases). This CDR3 has 13 amino acids. The germline V and J ends were trimmed by 2 bases and 7 bases, with 13 bases remaining between them. CDR1 SGHNT and CDR2 YYREEE come from the germline V gene (reference sequence).

This sequence joins TRBV5-1 and TRBJ1-2, with 8 nucleotides matching TRBD1. CDR3 length: 15 amino acids. Trimming at V came to 2 bases and at J to 6 bases, leaving 9 bases not matched to a gene. Germline V gene lookup returns CDR1 SGHRS and CDR2 YFSETQ. CDR3 sequence (DNA): TGCGCCAGCAGCTTAGCGCCGGGACAGGCAAATGGCTACACCTTC. Translated: CASSLAPGQANGYTF.

V usage is TRBV7-9 and J usage is TRBJ1-5, with D possibly being TRBD1 (5 bases). V was trimmed by 5 bases and J by 3 bases, leaving 8 bases between them. Germline V gene data show CDR1 as SEHNR and CDR2 as FQNEAQ (reference sequence). CDR3 size: 13 residues. The DNA of the CDR3 is TGTGCCAGCAGCATGACAGACAATCAGCCCCAGCATTTT. The encoded protein is CASSMTDNQPQHF.

This chain connects TRBV6-5 to TRBJ2-1; 11 bases match TRBD2. The CDR3 runs to 15 residues. CDR1 MNHEY and CDR2 SVGAGI come from the germline V gene. Trimming took 6 bases from V and 5 from J; bases not matched to a gene: 6. The CDR3 bases are TGTGCCAGCAGCCTTAGCGGGGGGGCCCACAATGAGCAGTTCTTC. It encodes CASSLSGGAHNEQFF.

This clone was detected many times. The chain has TRBV19 and TRBJ2-1; TRBD1 agrees at 8 bases. Germline CDR1 LNHDA, CDR2 SQIVND (reference sequence). V lost 5 bases to trimming and J lost 6 bases; unmatched junction nucleotides: 3. CDR3 size: 13 residues. CDR3: CASSGQGVNEQFF. CDR3 nucleotide sequence: TGTGCCAGTAGTGGACAGGGTGTCAATGAGCAGTTCTTC.

V is TRBV19 and J is TRBJ1-5; tentatively, D is TRBD1 (6 bases). Germline assignment: CDR1 LNHDA and CDR2 SQIVND (reference sequence). Deletions cut 3 bases from V and 2 bases from J, with 20 bases between. The CDR3 totals 18 residues. The CDR3 nucleotides read TGTGCCAGTAGTATTCGGAGTCGTTGGGGGGCGGGCAATCAGCCCCAGCATTTT. Translating gives CASSIRSRWGAGNQPQHF.